The TCR beta chain described here comes from a study of post-analysis software for immune sequencing data. The study's findings and limits: Controls had lower frequencies than patients of about 5 TRBV segments, which included TRBV5-6, TRBV5-1 and TRBV20-1.

Remarks on this clonotype: Its antigen is currently unknown.

CDR3 length equals 15 residues. The germline V gene has CDR1 DFQATT and CDR2 SNEGSKA (reference sequence). The junction had 16 bases not matched to a gene; V was cut back by 6 bases and J by 11 bases. Sequencing libraries made from TCR beta cDNA carried unique molecular identifiers. Via MiXCR, TCRdb re-called the PCR reads, giving one row per CDR3 protein. The sample lists a few hundred thousand distinct CDR3 sequences; under 55% were seen once. This chain joins TRBV20-1 and TRBJ2-5; 12 bases match TRBD2. The sequenced sample was blood. This receptor was taken from a girl between 10 and 17 years old with multiple sclerosis. CDR3 in DNA: TGCAGTGCGAGCGAACTAGCGGGGGGCTACAATGAGCAGTACTTC. It translates to CSASELAGGYNEQYF.